The clone carrying this TCR beta chain was seen a single time. The antigen is not known. The data derive from a study of PD-1 blockade in classical Hodgkin lymphoma. Overall study findings and caveats: Complete responders showed a baseline diversity that resembled the diversity of newly diagnosed patients. Relapsed/refractory patients reportedly had the lowest baseline TCR diversity, below newly diagnosed patients, who were below healthy donors.

Germline V gene data show CDR1 as LGHNT and CDR2 as FRNRAP. V lost 2 bases, J lost 5 bases, and 22 bases lay in between. This CDR3 is 17 amino acids long. Each patient experienced a relapse that followed autologous stem cell transplantation, and brentuximab vedotin exposure varied. Purified CD4+ T cells were obtained from thawed PBMCs through magnetic negative selection. Best outcomes ranged across complete response, partial response and progressive disease. Sequencing was performed with immunoSEQ multiplex PCR; in TCRdb, only in-frame clones are kept and a portion is missing. The sample has under 4,500 clones, around 87% seen once; the top ten hold around 26%.

This clonotype was obtained from a human donor with classical Hodgkin lymphoma. The chain is built from TRBV12-5 and TRBJ2-7; possibly TRBD1 for D (6 bases). Sequenced material: CD4+ T cells from blood, taken at baseline. The CDR3 DNA is TGTGCTAGTGGTTTGAATGGGTCTTACAGGGTTGAAAACGAGCAGTACTTC. Protein: CASGLNGSYRVENEQYF.